This TCR beta chain is drawn from a study of blood T cell repertoires in COVID-19 (dated by TCRdb to the early 2020s). About the full investigation: Samples from collaborators originated in the United States, Italy and Spain and spanned both the acute and convalescent phases of COVID-19. The material from the prospective study consisted of cDNA or gDNA derived from T cells, B-cell-depleted T cells, or PBMCs. The dataset comprised deeply sampled blood TCRbeta repertoires from subjects exposed to, actively infected with, or recovered from COVID-19. The repertoires were made available in a free public database intended to serve as a resource for research on the immune response to SARS-CoV-2. The samples were drawn from the first 160 participants of the ongoing ImmuneRACE study and from 950 to 1,500 subjects provided by 6 global collaborators. A de-identified subject ID, COVID-19 status, age in years and sex were almost always included in the sample metadata. Where available, HLA class I and class II types were obtained from metadata supplied by the sample provider rather than from assay-based typing.

On this clone itself: Its antigen target is currently unknown. No base quality values were provided; no much bigger clone lies one nucleotide off.

TCRbeta CDR3 regions were amplified from genomic DNA by means of the immunoSEQ Assay, a bias-controlled multiplex PCR. Turning to the authors' computational methods: Within the assay, amplification of reference gene primers was used to estimate how many nucleated cells each sample contained. To quantify the absolute abundance of each unique TCRbeta CDR3 rearrangement, sequence reads were collapsed and filtered. For each sample, productive Simpson clonality was calculated as the square root of Simpson's diversity index over productive rearrangements. This is the immuneACCESS table as TCRdb keeps it, with only in-frame sequences that have V and J called. A part of the clones is gone; compared with another copy, unresolved V genes explain less than half, and the rest is unexplained. The DNA gave D and trimming, while V, J and clone size come from that table. The sample profile shows roughly 80,000 clones; 84% of them were found once. The ten largest clones represent 3.5% of the sample.

Per the germline V gene, MGHRA is the CDR1 and YSYEKL is the CDR2. There are 14 amino acids in the CDR3, from cysteine to phenylalanine inclusive. Only CDR3 DNA remains: 42 bases, in frame from the first base. V lost 3 bases and J lost 2 bases; the stretch between them is 8 bases long. Overall study results and their limits: How much clinical and demographic metadata was included differed by source and by participant, and the metadata was provided uncurated.

Whole blood was collected in K2EDTA tubes by collaborating institutions according to the institutions' own protocols. For TCRbeta analysis, collaborators shipped samples as frozen whole blood, isolated PBMCs, or DNA extracted from either of those sample types. The origin of this receptor is a man aged 45-65 years with acute or convalescent COVID-19. In this chain, TRBV4-1 is recombined with TRBJ2-1, and perhaps TRBD2 as D gene, on 5 matching bases. The sequencing sample was made of peripheral blood. The CDR3 reads CASSQSGTYNEQFF. Here is the DNA: TGCGCCAGCAGCCAGTCGGGGACCTACAATGAGCAGTTCTTC.